This T cell receptor (beta chain) is from a study of T cell responses to AZD1222 COVID-19 vaccine. Findings and limits, study-wide: Baseline serology detected seropositivity in only six AZD1222 recipients. Vaccination with two AZD1222 doses was followed by a rise in Spike-specific TCR breadth and depth. Most donors were white British, females outnumbered males, and clonal diversity was possibly underestimated. Regions left unmutated in variants are reportedly the target of nearly half of spike-specific TCRs.

Germline V gene data show CDR1 as SGHRS and CDR2 as YFSETQ. The CDR3 is 12 residues long. Trimming cost V 1 base and J 4 bases, with 5 bases left between them. Assay used: immunoSEQ multiplex PCR; TCRdb lists only in-frame clones, some missing. This table holds about 160,000 clones, about 91% found once. With respect to this clone: The target antigen is unknown.

This TCR was recovered from an adult in good health. The specimen was peripheral blood, collected on day 0 of AZD1222 vaccination. The V call is TRBV5-1, the J call TRBJ2-5, with D perhaps matching TRBD2 (5 bases). CDR3 DNA sequence: TGCGCCAGCAGCTTGCGGGGAGAGACCCAGTACTTC. Its translation: CASSLRGETQYF.